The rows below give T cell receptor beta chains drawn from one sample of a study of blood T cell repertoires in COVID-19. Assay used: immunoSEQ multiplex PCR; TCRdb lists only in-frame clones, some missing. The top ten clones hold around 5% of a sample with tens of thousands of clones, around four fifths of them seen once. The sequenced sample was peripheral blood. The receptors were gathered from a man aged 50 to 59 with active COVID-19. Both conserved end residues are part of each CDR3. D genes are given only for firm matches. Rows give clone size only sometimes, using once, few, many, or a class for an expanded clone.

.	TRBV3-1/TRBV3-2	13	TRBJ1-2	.	CASSPQADYGYTF	TGTGCCAGCAGCCCGCAAGCCGACTATGGCTACACCTTC
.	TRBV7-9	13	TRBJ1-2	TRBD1	CASSLGGNYGYTF	TGTGCCAGCAGCCTAGGGGGCAACTATGGCTACACCTTC
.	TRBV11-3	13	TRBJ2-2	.	CASRGANTGELFF	TGTGCCAGCAGGGGCGCGAACACCGGGGAGCTGTTTTTT
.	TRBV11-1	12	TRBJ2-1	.	CASSAPLYEQFF	TGTGCCAGCAGCGCGCCACTATATGAGCAGTTCTTC
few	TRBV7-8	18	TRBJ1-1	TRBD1	CASSLWWTGAGTNTEAFF	TGTGCCAGCAGCTTATGGTGGACAGGGGCTGGTACGAACACTGAAGCTTTCTTT
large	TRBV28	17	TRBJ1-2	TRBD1	CASSSYRQGYLIDGYTF	TGTGCCAGCAGTTCCTATAGACAGGGGTACCTCATAGATGGCTACACCTTC
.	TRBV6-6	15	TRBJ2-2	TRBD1	CASSYGTGFTGELFF	TGTGCCAGCAGTTACGGGACAGGATTCACCGGGGAGCTGTTTTTT
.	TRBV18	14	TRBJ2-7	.	CASSLDREAGEQYF	TGTGCCAGCTCCCTAGACAGGGAGGCCGGCGAGCAGTACTTC
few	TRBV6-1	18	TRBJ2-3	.	CASSEFPLGGAVSDTQYF	TGTGCCAGCAGTGAATTCCCCTTGGGGGGGGCAGTTAGTGATACGCAGTATTTT
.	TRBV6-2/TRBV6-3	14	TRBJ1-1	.	CASSYGQLNTEAFF	TGTGCCAGCAGTTACGGGCAGTTGAACACTGAAGCTTTCTTT
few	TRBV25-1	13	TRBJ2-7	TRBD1	CASRGQGLIEQYF	TGTGCCAGCAGAGGACAGGGTCTAATCGAGCAGTACTTC
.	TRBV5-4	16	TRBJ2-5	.	CASSLGWGPGQETQYF	TGTGCCAGCAGCTTGGGGTGGGGGCCCGGCCAAGAGACCCAGTACTTC
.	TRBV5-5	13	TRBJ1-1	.	CASSYAGNTEAFF	TGTGCCAGCAGCTACGCAGGGAACACTGAAGCTTTCTTT
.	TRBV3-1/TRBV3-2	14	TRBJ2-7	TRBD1	CASSQSDRAGEQYF	TGTGCCAGCAGCCAATCCGACAGGGCTGGCGAGCAGTACTTC
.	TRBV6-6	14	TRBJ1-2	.	CAAQGRAGNFGYTF	TGTGCCGCTCAAGGGAGGGCGGGGAACTTCGGCTACACCTTC
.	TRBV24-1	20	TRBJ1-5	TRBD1	CATSDSPSGTGDYSNQPQHF	TGTGCCACCAGTGATAGCCCATCCGGGACAGGGGATTATAGCAATCAGCCCCAGCATTTT
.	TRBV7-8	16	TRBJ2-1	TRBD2	CASSLAGGTLRNEQFF	TGTGCCAGCAGCTTAGCGGGAGGGACCCTACGCAATGAGCAGTTCTTC
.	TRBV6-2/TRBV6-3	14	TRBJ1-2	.	CASSLGGRARGYTF	TGTGCCAGCAGCCTGGGAGGGAGGGCGCGAGGCTACACCTTC
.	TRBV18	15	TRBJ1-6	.	CASSPLGGANSPLHF	TGTGCCAGCTCACCACTCGGGGGGGCTAATTCACCCCTCCACTTT
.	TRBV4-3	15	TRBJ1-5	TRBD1	CASSQTTGQNQPQHF	TGCGCCAGCAGCCAGACGACAGGGCAGAATCAGCCCCAGCATTTT